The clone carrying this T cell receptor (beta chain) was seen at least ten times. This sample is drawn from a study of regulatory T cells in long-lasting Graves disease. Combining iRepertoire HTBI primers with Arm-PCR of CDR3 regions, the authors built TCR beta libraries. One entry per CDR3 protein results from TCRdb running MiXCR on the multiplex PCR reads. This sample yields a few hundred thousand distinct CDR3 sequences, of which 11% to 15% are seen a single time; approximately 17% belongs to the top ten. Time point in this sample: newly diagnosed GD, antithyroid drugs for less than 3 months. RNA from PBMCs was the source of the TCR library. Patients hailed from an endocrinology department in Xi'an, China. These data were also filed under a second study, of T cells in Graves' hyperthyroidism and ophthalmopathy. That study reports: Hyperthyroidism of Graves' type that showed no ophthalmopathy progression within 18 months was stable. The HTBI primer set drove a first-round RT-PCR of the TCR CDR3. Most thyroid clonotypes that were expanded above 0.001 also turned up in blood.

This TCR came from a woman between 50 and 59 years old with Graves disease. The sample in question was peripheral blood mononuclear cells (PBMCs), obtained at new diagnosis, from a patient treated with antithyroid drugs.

CDR3 protein: CASSDLGTSFNEQFF. The CDR3 DNA follows: TGTGCCAGCAGCGATCTCGGGACTAGTTTCAATGAGCAGTTCTTC. This chain links TRBV2 with TRBJ2-1; 8 bases fit TRBD2. Germline-derived CDR1 and CDR2 are SNHLY and FYNNEI. V lost 6 bases, J lost 6 bases, and 10 bases stayed unmatched. The CDR3 is 15 amino acids.